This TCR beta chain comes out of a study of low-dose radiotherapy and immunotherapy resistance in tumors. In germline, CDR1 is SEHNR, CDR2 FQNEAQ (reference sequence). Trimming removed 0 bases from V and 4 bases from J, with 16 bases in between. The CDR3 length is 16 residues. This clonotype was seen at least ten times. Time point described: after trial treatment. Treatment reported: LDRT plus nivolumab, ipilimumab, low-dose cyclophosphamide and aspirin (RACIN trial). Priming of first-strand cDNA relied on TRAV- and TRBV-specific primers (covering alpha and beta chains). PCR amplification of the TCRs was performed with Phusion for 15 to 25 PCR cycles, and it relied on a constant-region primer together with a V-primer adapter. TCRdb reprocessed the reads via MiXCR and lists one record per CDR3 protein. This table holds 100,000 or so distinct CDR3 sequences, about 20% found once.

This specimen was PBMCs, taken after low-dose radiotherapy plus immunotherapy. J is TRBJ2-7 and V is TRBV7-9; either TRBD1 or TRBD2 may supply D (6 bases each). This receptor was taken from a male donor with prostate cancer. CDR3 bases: TGTGCCAGCAGCTTAGCGGGGGGCCACTTCTCATACGAGCAGTACTTC. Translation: CASSLAGGHFSYEQYF.